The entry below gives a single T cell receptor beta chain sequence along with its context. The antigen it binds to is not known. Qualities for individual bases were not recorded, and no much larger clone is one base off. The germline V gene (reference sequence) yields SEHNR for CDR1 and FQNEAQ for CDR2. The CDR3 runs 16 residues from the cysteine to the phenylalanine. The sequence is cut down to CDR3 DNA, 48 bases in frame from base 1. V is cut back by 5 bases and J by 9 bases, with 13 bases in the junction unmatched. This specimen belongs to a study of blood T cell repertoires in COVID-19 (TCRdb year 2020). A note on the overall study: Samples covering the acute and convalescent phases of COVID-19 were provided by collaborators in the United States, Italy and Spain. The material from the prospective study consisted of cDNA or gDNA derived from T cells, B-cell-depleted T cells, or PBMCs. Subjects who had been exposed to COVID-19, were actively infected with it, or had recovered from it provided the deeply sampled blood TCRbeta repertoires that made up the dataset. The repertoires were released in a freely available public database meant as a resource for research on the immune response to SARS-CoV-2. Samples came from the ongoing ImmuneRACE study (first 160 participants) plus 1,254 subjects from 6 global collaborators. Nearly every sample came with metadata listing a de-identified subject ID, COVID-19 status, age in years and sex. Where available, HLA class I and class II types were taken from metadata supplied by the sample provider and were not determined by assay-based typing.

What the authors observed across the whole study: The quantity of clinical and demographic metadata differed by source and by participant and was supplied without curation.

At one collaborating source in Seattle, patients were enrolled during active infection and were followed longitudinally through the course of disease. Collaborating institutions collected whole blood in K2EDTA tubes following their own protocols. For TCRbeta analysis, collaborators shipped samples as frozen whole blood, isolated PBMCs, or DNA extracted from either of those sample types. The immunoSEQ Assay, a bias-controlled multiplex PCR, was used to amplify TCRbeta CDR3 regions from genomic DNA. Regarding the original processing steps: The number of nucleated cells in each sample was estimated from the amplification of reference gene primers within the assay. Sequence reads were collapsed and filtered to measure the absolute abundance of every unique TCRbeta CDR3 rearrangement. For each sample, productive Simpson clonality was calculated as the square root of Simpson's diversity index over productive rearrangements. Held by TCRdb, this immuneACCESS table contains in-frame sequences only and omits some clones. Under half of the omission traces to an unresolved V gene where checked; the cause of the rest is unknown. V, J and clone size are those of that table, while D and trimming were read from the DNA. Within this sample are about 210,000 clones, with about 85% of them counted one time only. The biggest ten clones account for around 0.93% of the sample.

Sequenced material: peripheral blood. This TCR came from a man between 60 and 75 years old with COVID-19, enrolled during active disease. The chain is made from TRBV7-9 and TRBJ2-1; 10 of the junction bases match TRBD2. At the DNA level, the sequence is TGTGCCAGCAGCCCCTCGCCTAGCGGGAGTCGGGGTGAGCAGTTCTTC. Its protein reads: CASSPSPSGSRGEQFF.